The 19 T cell receptor beta chains listed next were all sequenced from one sample in a study of control samples from healthy donors and cancer patients. TCRdb's table, derived via immunoSEQ multiplex PCR, lists solely in-frame clones and lacks some. The sample shows around 130,000 clones, around nine tenths of them seen only once. The sequenced sample consisted of blood. The source of these receptors is a man over 45 in good health.

This chain uses TRBV18 with TRBJ1-4, with D uncertain. The CDR3 runs to 15 residues. V was trimmed by 6 bases and J by 0 bases, leaving 11 bases between them. CDR1 and CDR2 (germline): KGHSH, LQKENI. The CDR3 here is CASSPSWATNEKLFF. The CDR3 DNA reads as TGTGCCAGCTCCCCGAGCTGGGCAACTAATGAAAAACTGTTTTTT.

The chain recombines TRBV9 with TRBJ2-4, with 7 bases lining up with TRBD1. The V segment lost 6 bases and the J segment 5 bases; nucleotides outside the gene matches: 2. This CDR3 has 12 residues. Germline values: CDR1 SGDLS, CDR2 YYNGEE. CDR3 sequence: CASTGTENIQYF. The DNA for the CDR3 is TGTGCCAGCACCGGGACAGAAAACATTCAGTACTTC. Using reference TRBV9 and TRBJ2-4 for the parts outside the CDR3, the full variable domain is DSGVTQTPKHLITATGQRVTLRCSPRSGDLSVYWYQQSLDQGLQFLIQYYNGEERAKGNILERFSAQQFPDLHSELNLSSLELGDSALYFCASTGTENIQYFGAGTRLSVL.

This chain uses TRBV19 with TRBJ2-3; D tentatively fits TRBD1 or TRBD2 (5 bases each). Germline lookup yields CDR1 LNHDA and CDR2 SQIVND (reference sequence). This CDR3 has 15 amino acids. Between the trimmed V and J ends, which lost 8 bases and 1 base, there was a span of 16 bases. The CDR3 loop is CASQSSGRRTDTQYF. The CDR3 nucleotides read TGTGCCAGTCAAAGTTCAGGGAGACGCACAGATACGCAGTATTTT.

This chain links TRBV12-3 or TRBV12-4 with TRBJ2-5; D perhaps matches TRBD2 (6 bases). Trimming removed 2 bases from V and 3 bases from J, with 7 bases in between. This CDR3 has 13 residues. CDR3 sequence: CASSLWGEETQYF. CDR3 nucleotides: TGTGCCAGCAGTTTATGGGGGGAAGAGACCCAGTACTTC.

The chain uses TRBV6-1 and TRBJ1-5; D gene ambiguous. The germline V and J ends were trimmed by 0 bases and 3 bases, with 9 bases remaining between them. There are 15 residues in the CDR3. Germline V CDR1 and CDR2: MNHNS, SASEGT. CDR3 region: CASSEAPRYNQPQHF. The DNA for the CDR3 is TGTGCCAGCAGTGAAGCTCCGCGGTACAATCAGCCCCAGCATTTT.

The J gene is TRBJ2-6, the V gene TRBV27, with D uncertain. V shed 11 bases and J shed 2 bases, with 16 bases lying between them. The CDR3 extends over 15 amino acids. CDR1 is MNHEY and CDR2 is SMNVEV in the germline V gene (reference sequence). The CDR3 DNA sequence: TGTGCCGGCACCCAGAGTAAGGCTGGGGCCAACGTCCTGACTTTC. Translated, it gives CAGTQSKAGANVLTF.

J is TRBJ1-4 and V is TRBV6-5; 9 bases match TRBD1. This CDR3 comprises 14 residues. J was trimmed by 8 bases and V by 5 bases; bases with no gene match: 6. CDR1 is MNHEY, CDR2 SVGAGI, per germline. The CDR3: CASSPGQGTEKLFF. The CDR3 DNA follows: TGTGCCAGCAGTCCCGGACAGGGGACCGAAAAACTGTTTTTT.

The chain has TRBV10-3 and TRBJ2-7, with D perhaps TRBD2 (6 bases). Deletions cut 6 bases from V and 7 bases from J, with 22 bases between. The CDR3 loop spans 15 amino acids. From germline, CDR1 is ENHRY and CDR2 SYGVKD. Written as DNA, the CDR3 is TGTGCCATCAGAGGCGGCGGAGGGACGAGTCGGGAGCAGTACTTC. Translating gives CAIRGGGGTSREQYF.

As to this clone: In the same sample, other DNA sequences code for this CDR3. The chain recombines TRBV15 with TRBJ1-1; the D gene is possibly TRBD1 (6 bases). The CDR3 runs 15 residues. The V end lost 5 bases, the J end lost 0 bases, and 13 bases lay between the germline ends. CDR1 and CDR2 (germline): LNHNV, YYDKDF (reference sequence). The DNA for the CDR3 is TGTGCCACCAGCTTAGGGGGTTTCATGAACACTGAAGCTTTCTTT. Its protein is CATSLGGFMNTEAFF.

A remark on this clone: Other nucleotide sequences from this sample produce the same CDR3. In DNA, the CDR3 is TGTGCCTGGAGACAAACCTCTGGAAACACCATATATTTT. Protein product: CAWRQTSGNTIYF. The J gene is TRBJ1-3, the V gene TRBV30; D not resolved. Trimming stripped 3 bases from V and 0 bases from J, with 6 bases between. The CDR3 consists of 13 residues. Looked up from germline, CDR1 is GTSNPN and CDR2 is SVGIG (reference sequence).

The chain uses TRBV5-4 and TRBJ2-2; 7 positions agree with TRBD1. CDR1 and CDR2 from the germline V gene are SGHNT and YYREEE (reference sequence). The CDR3 length is 14 residues. J gave up 7 bases and V 1 base, and 4 bases lay outside the gene matches. DNA for the CDR3: TGTGCCAGCAGCTTGACCGGGACAGTCGGGGAGCTGTTTTTT. This translates into CASSLTGTVGELFF.

Details on this clone: One end of the junction fails to match germline, which may point to a read error. The V and J genes are TRBV9 and TRBJ2-3, with D perhaps TRBD2 (5 bases). The CDR3 spans 15 residues. Germline loops: CDR1 SGDLS, CDR2 YYNGEE. CDR3 amino acids: CASSARWASRDTQYF. The CDR3 DNA reads as TGTGCCAGCAGCGCGAGATGGGCTAGCAGAGATACGCAGTATTTT.

V usage is TRBV7-2 and J usage is TRBJ2-1; D is perhaps TRBD2 (5 bases). There are 17 residues in the CDR3. CDR1 and CDR2 from the germline V gene are SGHTA and FQGNSA. Trimming took 0 bases from V and 3 from J, leaving 15 bases between them. CDR3 bases: TGTGCCAGCAGCTTAGCTAGTGAGGGCCTATACTACAATGAGCAGTTCTTC. Its protein product is CASSLASEGLYYNEQFF.

The rearrangement uses TRBV7-2 and TRBJ1-2; no firm D call. The CDR3 is made up of 10 amino acids. Germline assignment: CDR1 SGHTA and CDR2 FQGNSA. Trimming took off 4 bases at V and 8 bases at J, with 5 bases between the two ends. This CDR3 is CASSSVGYTF. In DNA, the CDR3 is TGTGCCAGCAGCTCGGTAGGCTACACCTTC.

V is TRBV6-5 and J is TRBJ2-4; weak D call: TRBD1 (5 bases). V was pared by 8 bases and J by 10 bases, with 18 bases between. The CDR3 contains 13 residues. Germline V lookup: CDR1 MNHEY, CDR2 SVGAGI. The CDR3 DNA sequence: TGTGCCAGCCGGGCTCGCCAGGGTTATATTCAGTACTTC. Translation gives CASRARQGYIQYF.

This clone was seen a few times. J is TRBJ2-5 and V is TRBV18; D remains ambiguous. V shed 2 bases and J shed 3 bases, with 10 bases lying between them. The CDR3 is made up of 14 amino acids. Germline CDR1 reads KGHSH; CDR2 reads LQKENI. The CDR3 spells CASSPTRAEETQYF. DNA of the CDR3: TGTGCCAGCTCACCAACTCGGGCAGAAGAGACCCAGTACTTC.

This clone was counted once. V usage is TRBV7-8 and J usage is TRBJ1-1, with D possibly matching TRBD1 (6 bases). With 5 bases removed from V and 1 base from J, the gap between germline ends came to 8 bases. CDR3 size: 13 residues. Germline lookup yields CDR1 SGHVS and CDR2 FQNEAQ. The CDR3 region has the DNA TGTGCCAGCAGCCGGGACACGAACACTGAAGCTTTCTTT. Its protein is CASSRDTNTEAFF.

This sequence joins TRBV7-3 and TRBJ1-3, with 9 bases lining up with TRBD1. Germline loops: CDR1 SGHTA, CDR2 FQGTGA. With 5 bases clipped from V and 3 bases from J, the junction kept 5 bases outside the gene matches. There are 15 residues in the CDR3. CDR3 nucleotide sequence: TGTGCCAGCAGCCGTACAGGGGGCCTTGGAAACACCATATATTTT. Residues: CASSRTGGLGNTIYF.

The chain carries TRBV2 and TRBJ2-5; D tentatively fits TRBD1 or TRBD2 (6 bases each). The length of the CDR3 is 15 residues. Germline V gene data show CDR1 as SNHLY and CDR2 as FYNNEI. V shed 5 bases and J shed 5 bases, with 18 bases lying between them. The CDR3 coding sequence is TGTGCCAGCAGTTTACAGGGCGGAGGGGCTGAGACCCAGTACTTC. Translation gives CASSLQGGGAETQYF.